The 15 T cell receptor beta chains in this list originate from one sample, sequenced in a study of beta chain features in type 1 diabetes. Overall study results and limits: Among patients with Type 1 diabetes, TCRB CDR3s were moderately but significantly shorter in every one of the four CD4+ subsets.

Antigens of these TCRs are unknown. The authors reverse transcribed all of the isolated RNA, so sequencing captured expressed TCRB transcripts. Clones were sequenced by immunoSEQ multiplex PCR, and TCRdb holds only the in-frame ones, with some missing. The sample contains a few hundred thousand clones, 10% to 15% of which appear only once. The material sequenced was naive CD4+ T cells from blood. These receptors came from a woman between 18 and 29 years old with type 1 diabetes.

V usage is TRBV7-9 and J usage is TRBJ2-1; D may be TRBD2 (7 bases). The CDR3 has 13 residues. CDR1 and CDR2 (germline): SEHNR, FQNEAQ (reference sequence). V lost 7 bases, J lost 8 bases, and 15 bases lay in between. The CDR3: CASILGGVDEQFF. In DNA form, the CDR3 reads TGTGCCAGCATACTAGGGGGGGTCGATGAGCAGTTCTTC.

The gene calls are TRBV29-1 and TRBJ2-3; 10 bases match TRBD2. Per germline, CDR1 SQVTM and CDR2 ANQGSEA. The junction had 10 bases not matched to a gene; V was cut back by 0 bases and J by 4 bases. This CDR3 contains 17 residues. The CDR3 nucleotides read TGCAGCGTTGAAGATCAGACTAGCGGGTGGGTACCAGATACGCAGTATTTT. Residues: CSVEDQTSGWVPDTQYF.

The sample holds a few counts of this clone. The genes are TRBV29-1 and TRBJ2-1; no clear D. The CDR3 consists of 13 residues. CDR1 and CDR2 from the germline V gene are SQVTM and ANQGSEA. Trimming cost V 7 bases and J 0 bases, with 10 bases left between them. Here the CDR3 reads CSGAIGSYNEQFF. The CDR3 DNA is TGCAGCGGGGCAATAGGCTCCTACAATGAGCAGTTCTTC.

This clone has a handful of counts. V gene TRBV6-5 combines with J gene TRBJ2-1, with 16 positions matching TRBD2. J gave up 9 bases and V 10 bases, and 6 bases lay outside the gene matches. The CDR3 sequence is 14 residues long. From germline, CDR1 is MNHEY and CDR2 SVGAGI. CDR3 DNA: TGTGCCACCCTGGGACTAGCGGGGGGGCCTGAGCAGTTCTTC. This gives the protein CATLGLAGGPEQFF.

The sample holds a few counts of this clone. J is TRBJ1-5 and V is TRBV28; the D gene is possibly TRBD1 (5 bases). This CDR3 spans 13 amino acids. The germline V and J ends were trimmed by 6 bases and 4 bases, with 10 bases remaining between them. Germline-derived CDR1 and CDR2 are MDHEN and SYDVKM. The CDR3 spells CASRIRQNQPQHF. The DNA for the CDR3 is TGTGCCAGCAGGATAAGACAGAATCAGCCCCAGCATTTT.

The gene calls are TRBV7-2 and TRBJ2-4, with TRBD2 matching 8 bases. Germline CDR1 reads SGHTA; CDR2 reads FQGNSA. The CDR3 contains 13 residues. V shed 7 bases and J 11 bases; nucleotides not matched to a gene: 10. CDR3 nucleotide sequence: TGTGCCAGCACCTACGAGCGGGAGTCCCTTCAGTACTTC. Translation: CASTYERESLQYF.

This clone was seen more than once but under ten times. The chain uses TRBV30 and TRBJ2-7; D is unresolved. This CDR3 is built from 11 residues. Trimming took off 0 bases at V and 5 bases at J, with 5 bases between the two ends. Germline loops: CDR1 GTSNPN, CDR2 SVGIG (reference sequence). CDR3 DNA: TGTGCCTGGAGTGTTCTTGACGAGCAGTACTTC. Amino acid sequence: CAWSVLDEQYF.

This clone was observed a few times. The CDR3 bases are TGTGCCAGTAGTACCCCGGGGACAGGCGCCCCTCGTCAGCCCCAGCATTTT. This encodes CASSTPGTGAPRQPQHF. The chain uses TRBV19 and TRBJ1-5; TRBD1 matches 8 bases. CDR3 length equals 17 residues. Germline V gene sequence: CDR1 LNHDA, CDR2 SQIVND (reference sequence). V was pared by 4 bases and J by 6 bases, with 14 bases of the junction left unmatched.

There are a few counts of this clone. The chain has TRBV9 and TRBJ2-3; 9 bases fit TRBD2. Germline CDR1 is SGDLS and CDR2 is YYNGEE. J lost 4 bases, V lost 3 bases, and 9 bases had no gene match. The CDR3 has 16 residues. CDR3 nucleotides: TGTGCCAGCAGCGGCTATAGCGGGGGTCGTGCAGATACGCAGTATTTT. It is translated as CASSGYSGGRADTQYF. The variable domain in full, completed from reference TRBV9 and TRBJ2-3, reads DSGVTQTPKHLITATGQRVTLRCSPRSGDLSVYWYQQSLDQGLQFLIQYYNGEERAKGNILERFSAQQFPDLHSELNLSSLELGDSALYFCASSGYSGGRADTQYFGPGTRLTVL.

The CDR3 sequence is CASSPSGQNSNQPQHF. The CDR3 DNA follows: TGTGCCAGCTCACCGTCAGGACAGAATAGCAATCAGCCCCAGCATTTT. The chain is built from TRBV18 and TRBJ1-5; a possible D gene is TRBD1 (6 bases). The CDR3 spans 16 residues. V lost 3 bases to trimming and J lost 0 bases, with 12 bases between them. CDR1 and CDR2 (germline): KGHSH, LQKENI.

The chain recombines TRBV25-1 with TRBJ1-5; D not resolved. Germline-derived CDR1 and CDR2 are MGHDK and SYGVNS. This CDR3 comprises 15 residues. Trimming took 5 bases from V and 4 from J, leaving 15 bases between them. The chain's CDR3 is CASSNSLGPNQPQHF. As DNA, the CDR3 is TGTGCCAGCAGTAACTCCCTAGGTCCAAATCAGCCCCAGCATTTT.

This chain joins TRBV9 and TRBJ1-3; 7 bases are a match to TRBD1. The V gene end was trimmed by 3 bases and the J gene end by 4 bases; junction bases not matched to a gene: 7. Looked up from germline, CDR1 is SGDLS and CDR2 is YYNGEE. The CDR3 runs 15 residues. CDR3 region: CASSASGTVGNTIYF. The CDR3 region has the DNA TGTGCCAGCAGCGCGTCCGGGACAGTAGGAAACACCATATATTTT.

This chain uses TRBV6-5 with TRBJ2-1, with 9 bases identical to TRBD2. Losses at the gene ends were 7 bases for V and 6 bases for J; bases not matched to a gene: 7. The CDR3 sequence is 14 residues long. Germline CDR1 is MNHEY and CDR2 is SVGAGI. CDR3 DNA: TGTGCCAGCACCGTCCGCGGGAGGGTCAATGAGCAGTTCTTC. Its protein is CASTVRGRVNEQFF.

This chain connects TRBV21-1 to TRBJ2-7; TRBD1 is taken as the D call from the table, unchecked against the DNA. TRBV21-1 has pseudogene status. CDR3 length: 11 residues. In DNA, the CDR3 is TGTGCCAGCCCTCGCTCCTCAGGGCAGTACTTC. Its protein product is CASPRSSGQYF.

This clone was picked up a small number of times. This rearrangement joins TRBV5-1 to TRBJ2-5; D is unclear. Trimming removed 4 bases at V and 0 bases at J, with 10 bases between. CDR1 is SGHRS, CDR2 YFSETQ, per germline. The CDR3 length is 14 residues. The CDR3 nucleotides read TGCGCCAGCAGCCCGCGAGACTACCAAGAGACCCAGTACTTC. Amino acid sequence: CASSPRDYQETQYF.